This T cell receptor beta chain emerged from a study of HIV-infected patients and healthy controls. Whole-study results and caveats: In healthy controls, MAIT alpha CDR3s were common; in HIV+ repertoires, severely depleted.

cDNA was made from approximately 0.55 ug RNA using alpha and beta constant primers. Using multiplexing indices, alpha and beta chain libraries were generated apart by chain-specific third strand synthesis. A single primer pair per chain amplified all rearrangements, with per-molecule barcodes. After a brief PCR adding P5, P7 and a second index, roughly 25 amplification cycles followed. TCRdb used MiXCR to reprocess the 5' RACE reads, holding one entry per CDR3 protein. The sample consists of 13,000 or so distinct CDR3 sequences, roughly 9.6% of them appearing once. No cell fractionation was done, so the repertoire covers all unsorted peripheral blood T cells. This clonotype is categorized as medium-sized (0.01 to 0.1%). The antigen is unknown. Germline V CDR1 and CDR2: DFQATT, SNEGSKA (reference sequence). This CDR3 is built from 13 residues. V lost 7 bases, J lost 6 bases, and 8 bases stayed unmatched.

This receptor was identified in an adult in good health. The chain is built from TRBV20-1 and TRBJ2-3; 9 positions agree with TRBD2. Input material: blood. CDR3 protein: CSVPGLASDTQYF. In DNA form, the CDR3 reads TGCAGTGTTCCGGGACTAGCCTCGGATACGCAGTATTTT.